Listed below are T cell receptor beta chains from one sample, sequenced in a study of technical replicates of blood from a few donors. The data were produced by immunoSEQ multiplex PCR, yet TCRdb's version contains in-frame clones alone and is incomplete. The repertoire includes roughly 85,000 clones, about 93% of them detected once, and 0.26% sits in the top ten. The sample taken for sequencing was T cells isolated from PBMCs. The receptors were gathered from a human donor in good health. Each CDR3 is given with its conserved first and last residue. D genes are given only for firm matches. Clone size is given for some rows only: seen once, a few or many times, or a class if the clone is expanded.

clone_size d_call cdr3_length j_call v_call cdr3_aa cdr3_nt
- - 13 TRBJ2-3 TRBV5-6 CASSLPAGDTQYF TGTGCCAGCAGCCTCCCGGCGGGAGATACGCAGTATTTT
- - 15 TRBJ2-1 TRBV9 CASSVGLSRGNEQFF TGTGCCAGCAGCGTCGGTCTAAGCCGGGGCAATGAGCAGTTCTTC
- - 13 TRBJ1-1 TRBV18 CASSPTANTEAFF TGTGCCAGCTCACCCACAGCGAACACTGAAGCTTTCTTT
- TRBD2 13 TRBJ2-7 TRBV6-5 CASFGLASYEQYF TGTGCCAGCTTTGGACTAGCCTCCTACGAGCAGTACTTC
- TRBD1 15 TRBJ2-5 TRBV28 CASTFRDREGETQYF TGTGCCAGCACTTTCAGGGACAGGGAGGGCGAGACCCAGTACTTC
- - 17 TRBJ2-6 TRBV5-4 CASSPGQISSGANVLTF TGTGCCAGCAGCCCTGGACAGATAAGCTCTGGGGCCAACGTCCTGACTTTC
once - 14 TRBJ1-1 TRBV6-5 CASSYAGGLTEAFF TGTGCCAGCAGTTACGCCGGGGGGCTTACTGAAGCTTTCTTT
once TRBD1 15 TRBJ2-6 TRBV5-6 CASSGTGTGANVLTF TGTGCCAGCAGCGGGACAGGGACGGGGGCCAACGTCCTGACTTTC
- - 15 TRBJ1-1 TRBV7-3 CASSTSRGSKPEAFF TGTGCCAGCAGCACCAGTCGAGGTTCCAAACCGGAAGCTTTCTTT
- - 13 TRBJ1-1 TRBV6-1 CASSGQPNTEAFF TGTGCCAGCAGTGGACAGCCTAACACTGAAGCTTTCTTT
- - 15 TRBJ2-3 TRBV2 CASSDAGASTDTQYF TGTGCCAGCAGTGATGCAGGGGCTAGCACAGATACGCAGTATTTT
- - 15 TRBJ2-1 TRBV4-1 CASSQQASLYNEQFF TGCGCCAGCAGCCAACAGGCTAGCCTTTACAATGAGCAGTTCTTC
- TRBD1 15 TRBJ2-5 TRBV10-3 CAITETGGRQETQYF TGTGCCATCACTGAGACAGGGGGGAGGCAAGAGACCCAGTACTTC
- - 15 TRBJ1-2 TRBV2 CASSDFAVVVYGYTF TGTGCCAGCAGTGATTTCGCGGTTGTGGTGTATGGCTACACCTTC
- - 15 TRBJ1-5 TRBV6-1 CASSDRRDPYQPQHF TGTGCCAGCAGTGATCGCAGGGATCCTTATCAGCCCCAGCATTTT
- - 16 TRBJ2-7 TRBV7-7 CASSLRPNRAYTEQYF TGTGCCAGCAGCCTAAGACCGAACAGGGCCTACACCGAGCAGTACTTC
- TRBD1 13 TRBJ1-2 TRBV5-8 CASRETGTYGYTF TGTGCCAGCAGAGAGACAGGGACCTATGGCTACACCTTC
- - 13 TRBJ1-2 TRBV6-8 CASSYGPGYGYTF TGTGCCAGCAGTTACGGGCCAGGCTATGGCTACACCTTC
- - 15 TRBJ2-1 TRBV7-6 CASSFGGATYNEQFF TGTGCCAGCAGCTTTGGCGGGGCAACCTACAATGAGCAGTTCTTC
- - 13 TRBJ1-2 TRBV7-8 CASSQDRFYGYTF TGTGCCAGCAGCCAAGACAGGTTCTATGGCTACACCTTC
- - 14 TRBJ1-5 TRBV4-2 CASSQATGNQPQHF TGTGCCAGCAGCCAAGCTACAGGCAATCAGCCCCAGCATTTT
- - 14 TRBJ2-5 TRBV30 CAWSARGWQETQYF TGTGCCTGGAGTGCCAGGGGATGGCAAGAGACCCAGTACTTC
- TRBD2 13 TRBJ2-7 TRBV28 CASRPGRGGEQYF TGTGCCAGCCGCCCGGGGAGGGGAGGGGAGCAGTACTTC
- - 15 TRBJ2-1 TRBV4-1 CASSQGEKSYNEQFF TGCGCCAGCAGCCAAGGCGAAAAGTCCTACAATGAGCAGTTCTTC
- TRBD1 15 TRBJ2-7 TRBV18 CASSPPAGGSYEQYF TGTGCCAGCTCACCACCGGCAGGGGGCTCCTACGAGCAGTACTTC
- TRBD1 15 TRBJ1-1 TRBV6-5 CASSSEYRGLTEAFF TGTGCCAGCAGTTCCGAGTACAGGGGACTTACTGAAGCTTTCTTT
- TRBD1 15 TRBJ1-3 TRBV5-1 CASSEGQASGNTIYF TGCGCCAGCAGCGAGGGACAGGCCTCTGGAAACACCATATATTTT
- - 15 TRBJ2-3 TRBV5-4 CASSLDLRGTDTQYF TGTGCCAGCAGCTTGGACCTACGAGGCACAGATACGCAGTATTTT
- TRBD1 17 TRBJ1-3 TRBV6-1 CASSDKLQGDAGNTIYF TGTGCCAGCAGTGATAAACTACAGGGGGATGCTGGAAACACCATATATTTT
- - 15 TRBJ1-5 TRBV18 CASSPPGRQAQPQHF TGTGCCAGCTCACCACCGGGTCGACAGGCTCAGCCCCAGCATTTT
- - 14 TRBJ1-1 TRBV7-8 CASRAWTANTEAFF TGTGCCAGCAGGGCTTGGACAGCGAACACTGAAGCTTTCTTT
once - 13 TRBJ2-1 TRBV29-1 CSVEEDSNNEQFF TGCAGCGTTGAAGAAGACAGCAACAATGAGCAGTTCTTC
few - 14 TRBJ1-5 TRBV28 CASSFLSVNQPQHF TGTGCCAGCAGTTTTTTATCGGTCAATCAGCCCCAGCATTTT
- - 13 TRBJ1-5 TRBV10-3 CAISVGGDQPQHF TGTGCCATCAGTGTTGGAGGGGATCAGCCCCAGCATTTT
- TRBD2 17 TRBJ2-5 TRBV4-1 CASSQLAGGPDQETQYF TGCGCCAGCAGCCAACTAGCGGGGGGGCCGGACCAAGAGACCCAGTACTTC
- TRBD2 17 TRBJ2-3 TRBV7-2 CASSPLGSGGATDTQYF TGTGCCAGCAGCCCATTAGGGAGCGGGGGGGCCACAGATACGCAGTATTTT
- - 14 TRBJ1-1 TRBV28 CASSTPVPNTEAFF TGTGCCAGCAGTACCCCAGTGCCCAACACTGAAGCTTTCTTT
- - 15 TRBJ2-2 TRBV6-5 CASISSRTPTGELFF TGTGCCAGCATAAGTTCTAGGACACCCACCGGGGAGCTGTTTTTT
- TRBD1 17 TRBJ1-1 TRBV4-2 CASSQVDFRGAAGEAFF TGTGCCAGCAGCCAAGTTGACTTCAGGGGGGCGGCGGGTGAAGCTTTCTTT
few - 13 TRBJ1-5 TRBV30 CAWSYTGDQPQHF TGTGCCTGGAGTTACACGGGGGATCAGCCCCAGCATTTT
- - 13 TRBJ2-3 TRBV7-9 CASSGTITDTQYF TGTGCCAGCAGCGGAACTATCACAGATACGCAGTATTTT
- - 17 TRBJ2-7 TRBV6-1 CASSEAAGLDPRYEQYF TGTGCCAGCAGTGAAGCTGCGGGTTTAGACCCCCGCTACGAGCAGTACTTC
once - 17 TRBJ1-5 TRBV7-9 CASSLALGRIGNQPQHF TGTGCCAGCAGCTTAGCGTTGGGGAGAATTGGCAATCAGCCCCAGCATTTT
- - 14 TRBJ2-5 TRBV9 CASSSSRDWETQYF TGTGCCAGCAGCTCTAGTCGGGACTGGGAGACCCAGTACTTC
- - 16 TRBJ2-2 TRBV27 CASSHPGTLITGELFF TGTGCCAGCAGTCACCCCGGGACTCTAATCACCGGGGAGCTGTTTTTT
- TRBD2 17 TRBJ2-3 TRBV5-1 CASSLESSGGAIDTQYF TGCGCCAGCAGCTTGGAGTCCAGCGGGGGGGCCATAGATACGCAGTATTTT
once TRBD1 16 TRBJ2-7 TRBV7-8 CASSLIPGQGYYEQYF TGTGCCAGCAGCTTAATACCGGGACAGGGCTACTACGAGCAGTACTTC
- - 15 TRBJ1-6 TRBV27 CASRRAGGNNSPLHF TGTGCCAGCAGGCGGGCTGGGGGCAATAATTCACCCCTCCACTTT
- - 12 TRBJ1-5 TRBV7-9 CASSLYDQPQHF TGTGCCAGCAGCCTCTATGATCAGCCCCAGCATTTT
- TRBD2 17 TRBJ2-1 TRBV15 CATSRDFADLAGGQQFF TGTGCCACCAGCAGAGATTTCGCCGATCTAGCGGGAGGGCAGCAGTTCTTC
- TRBD2 19 TRBJ2-3 TRBV27 CASSSLWGTSGSSTDTQYF TGTGCCAGCAGTTCTTTGTGGGGGACTAGCGGGAGCAGCACAGATACGCAGTATTTT
- - 15 TRBJ1-2 TRBV27 CASRRQVNGNYGYTF TGTGCCAGCAGACGACAGGTGAATGGGAACTATGGCTACACCTTC
- - 15 TRBJ1-5 TRBV11-2 CASSLGQSSNQPQHF TGTGCCAGCAGCTTAGGACAGTCTAGCAATCAGCCCCAGCATTTT
- TRBD1 13 TRBJ1-6 TRBV25-1 CASRMTGRSPLHF TGTGCCAGCAGGATGACAGGGAGATCACCCCTCCACTTT
- TRBD2 15 TRBJ2-3 TRBV27 CASSLDGGGTDTQYF TGTGCCAGCAGTTTAGACGGGGGGGGCACAGATACGCAGTATTTT
- - 15 TRBJ2-5 TRBV30 CAWSGMTGPQETQYF TGTGCCTGGAGCGGCATGACAGGACCCCAAGAGACCCAGTACTTC
- TRBD1 14 TRBJ1-5 TRBV18 CASSHGTGEQPQHF TGTGCCAGCTCACATGGGACAGGGGAACAGCCCCAGCATTTT